A single sample gave rise to the 24 T cell receptor beta chains below, sequenced in a study of cytomegalovirus exposure and HLA in healthy donors. With 60 Vbeta and 13 Jbeta primers, the PCR was carried out. Using immunoSEQ multiplex PCR, the repertoire was profiled, and TCRdb retains in-frame clones only, with some absent. The table records approximately 150,000 clones, approximately 80% of them present only once. The specimen was PBMCs. All receptors derive from a middle-aged woman in good health and CMV-seronegative.

Only a few counts were recorded for this clone. The V gene is TRBV7-2, the J gene TRBJ2-4, with 8 bases fitting TRBD1. The CDR3 consists of 16 residues. Per germline, CDR1 SGHTA and CDR2 FQGNSA. The J segment lost 6 bases and the V segment lost 5 bases, leaving 12 bases of the junction unmatched. CDR3 in amino acids: CASSLPRGQVLNIQYF. In nucleotides, the CDR3 is TGTGCCAGCAGCCTACCGAGGGGACAGGTCTTAAACATTCAGTACTTC.

The gene calls are TRBV6-1 and TRBJ1-2; D might be TRBD1 (5 bases). The germline V gene encodes CDR1 MNHNS and CDR2 SASEGT. CDR3 size: 13 residues. Trimming took 6 bases from V and 7 from J, leaving 15 bases between them. CDR3 loop: CASRDQMGGGYTF. As DNA, the CDR3 is TGTGCCAGCAGGGACCAAATGGGGGGTGGCTACACCTTC.

V and J are TRBV30 and TRBJ2-7; the D gene is possibly TRBD2 (7 bases). In germline, CDR1 is GTSNPN, CDR2 SVGIG (reference sequence). V gave up 4 bases and J gave up 6 bases, with 19 bases separating them. The CDR3 contains 14 residues. The CDR3 region has the DNA TGTGCCTGGACACGGCGGGGGCCCAATCGCGAGCAGTACTTC. Protein product: CAWTRRGPNREQYF.

This chain uses TRBV7-2 with TRBJ2-3; TRBD2 might be the D (5 bases). V was shortened by 3 bases and J by 3 bases, with 13 bases between the two germline ends. Germline CDR1 is SGHTA and CDR2 is FQGNSA. The CDR3 is made up of 15 amino acids. Written as DNA, the CDR3 is TGTGCCAGCAGCTTTAGGGTCGGGGAAACAGATACGCAGTATTTT. Its translation is CASSFRVGETDTQYF.

The V gene is TRBV6-1, the J gene TRBJ1-1; a weak D match, TRBD1 (5 bases). From germline, CDR1 is MNHNS and CDR2 SASEGT. The CDR3 spans 15 residues. The germline V and J ends were trimmed by 3 bases and 5 bases, with 16 bases remaining between them. CDR3 residues: CASSDWGLGGTEAFF. CDR3 nucleotide sequence: TGTGCCAGCAGTGATTGGGGACTTGGAGGAACTGAAGCTTTCTTT.

The chain is built from TRBV27 and TRBJ1-5; possible D gene TRBD1, 6 bases. Trimming pared 2 bases from V and 0 bases from J, leaving 11 bases between. Germline CDR1 reads MNHEY; CDR2 reads SMNVEV (reference sequence). The CDR3 is 16 amino acids. The chain's CDR3 is CASSLRGRVSNQPQHF. The CDR3 DNA sequence: TGTGCCAGCAGTTTAAGGGGGAGAGTTAGCAATCAGCCCCAGCATTTT.

This clone was counted once. The rearrangement joins TRBV5-1 to TRBJ1-5; the D is unclear. This CDR3 comprises 15 residues. Germline V CDR1 and CDR2: SGHRS, YFSETQ. V dropped 4 bases and J dropped 0 bases, with 11 bases sitting between them. As DNA, the CDR3 is TGCGCCAGCAGCGAGGGCACGGTTAGCAATCAGCCCCAGCATTTT. Its translation is CASSEGTVSNQPQHF. Together with reference TRBV5-1 and TRBJ1-5, the CDR3 gives the full variable domain: KAGVTQTPRYLIKTRGQQVTLSCSPISGHRSVSWYQQTPGQGLQFLFEYFSETQRNKGNFPGRFSGRQFSNSRSEMNVSTLELGDSALYLCASSEGTVSNQPQHFGDGTRLSIL.

This clone was picked up a small number of times. V is TRBV27 and J is TRBJ2-5, with 11 bases that match TRBD2. CDR3 length: 18 amino acids. Germline lookup yields CDR1 MNHEY and CDR2 SMNVEV (reference sequence). After removal of 5 bases from V and 5 bases from J, the junction contained 16 bases not matched to a gene. The chain's CDR3 is CASSPISGRARVGETQYF. The CDR3 nucleotides read TGTGCCAGCAGTCCGATTAGCGGGAGGGCCAGAGTAGGGGAGACCCAGTACTTC.

The J gene is TRBJ2-7, the V gene TRBV6-6; TRBD1 is a possible D gene (6 bases). V lost 5 bases and J lost 6, with 14 bases in between. CDR1 is MNHNY, CDR2 SVGAGI, per germline (reference sequence). This CDR3 contains 13 residues. CDR3 sequence: CASSKQGPGEQYF. CDR3 in DNA: TGTGCCAGCAGTAAACAGGGTCCGGGCGAGCAGTACTTC.

This clone showed up just a few times. V is TRBV12-5 and J is TRBJ2-1; 11 bases align to TRBD1. Germline CDR1 and CDR2: LGHNT and FRNRAP. This CDR3 contains 14 residues. V lost 5 bases, J lost 8 bases, and 5 bases stayed unmatched. The CDR3 spells CASGRDRGADEQFF. The CDR3 nucleotides read TGTGCTAGTGGTAGGGACAGGGGGGCCGATGAGCAGTTCTTC.

The chain links TRBV15 to TRBJ2-5, with 14 bases lining up with TRBD2. V lost 8 bases and J lost 5; bases outside the gene matches: 7. This CDR3 spans 15 amino acids. Germline V gene data show CDR1 as LNHNV and CDR2 as YYDKDF (reference sequence). CDR3 protein: CATGTSGGSWETQYF. CDR3 nucleotides: TGTGCCACCGGGACTAGCGGGGGCAGTTGGGAGACCCAGTACTTC.

This clone showed up just once. This sequence joins TRBV11-3 and TRBJ2-7; the match to TRBD1 covers 7 bases. The CDR3 has 14 residues. Germline lookup yields CDR1 SGHNT and CDR2 YENEEA. V lost 5 bases and J lost 3; bases outside the gene matches: 7. CDR3 loop: CASSRGQLDYEQYF. The CDR3 nucleotides are TGTGCCAGCAGCCGGGGACAGCTAGACTACGAGCAGTACTTC.

The chain links TRBV7-2 to TRBJ1-1, with 9 nucleotides matching TRBD1. The CDR3 covers 14 residues. CDR1 is SGHTA and CDR2 is FQGNSA in the germline V gene. Trimming took 6 bases from V and 5 from J; bases not matched to a gene: 7. Here the CDR3 DNA reads TGTGCCAGCAGGACACAGGGGGCGGGGACTGAAGCTTTCTTT. Its protein is CASRTQGAGTEAFF. Full variable domain (missing parts from reference TRBV7-2 and TRBJ1-1): GAGVSQSPSNKVTEKGKDVELRCDPISGHTALYWYRQSLGQGLEFLIYFQGNSAPDKSGLPSDRFSAERTGGSVSTLTIQRTQQEDSAVYLCASRTQGAGTEAFFGQGTRLTVV.

The chain combines TRBV5-1 with TRBJ2-3; 10 bases line up with TRBD2. The CDR3 sequence is 16 residues long. Germline CDR1 and CDR2: SGHRS and YFSETQ. After removal of 4 bases from V and 4 bases from J, the junction contained 9 bases not matched to a gene. DNA of the CDR3: TGCGCCAGCAGCCTGGGACTAAGCGGGGGGGCAGATACGCAGTATTTT. Its translation is CASSLGLSGGADTQYF.

This clone has just a few counts. The gene calls are TRBV7-9 and TRBJ2-5, with 7 bases identical to TRBD1. Germline V gene sequence: CDR1 SEHNR, CDR2 FQNEAQ (reference sequence). V shed 5 bases and J 0 bases; nucleotides not matched to a gene: 6. CDR3 length equals 15 residues. This chain's CDR3 is CASSPAGTDQETQYF. In nucleotides, the CDR3 is TGTGCCAGCAGCCCGGCCGGGACAGACCAAGAGACCCAGTACTTC.

This sequence joins TRBV7-2 and TRBJ1-3; no reliable D call. Per the germline V gene, CDR1 is SGHTA and CDR2 is FQGNSA. The CDR3 covers 16 residues. Trimming took off 1 base at V and 0 bases at J, with 10 bases between the two ends. The CDR3 DNA sequence: TGTGCCAGCAGCTTAGGAGGCCCCCGCTCTGGAAACACCATATATTTT. Protein sequence: CASSLGGPRSGNTIYF.

This clone turned up a few times. V gene TRBV2 combines with J gene TRBJ2-6; 9 nucleotides match TRBD1. Germline CDR1 and CDR2: SNHLY and FYNNEI. Trimming removed 4 bases from V and 4 bases from J; junction bases left unmatched: 8. The CDR3 loop spans 17 amino acids. CDR3 amino acids: CASSVGQGRPGANVLTF. CDR3 sequence (DNA): TGTGCCAGCAGTGTCGGACAGGGGCGGCCCGGGGCCAACGTCCTGACTTTC.

J is TRBJ2-4 and V is TRBV7-9, with D possibly matching TRBD2 (6 bases). The CDR3 loop spans 17 amino acids. V was shortened by 3 bases and J by 8 bases, with 23 bases between the two germline ends. The germline gives CDR1 SEHNR, CDR2 FQNEAQ (reference sequence). CDR3 protein: CASSFSPSAPREDIQYF. For the CDR3, the DNA is TGTGCCAGCAGCTTCTCCCCCTCGGCCCCAAGGGAGGACATTCAGTACTTC.

This chain uses TRBV7-3 with TRBJ2-3, with a weak D call TRBD2 (6 bases). There are 13 residues in the CDR3. Germline V gene sequence: CDR1 SGHTA, CDR2 FQGTGA. Trimming took 4 bases from V and 8 from J, leaving 13 bases between them. DNA of the CDR3: TGTGCCAGCAGCTCCGGGACCGGGGGTACGCAGTATTTT. Its protein product is CASSSGTGGTQYF.

The chain joins TRBV11-3 to TRBJ2-2; tentative D call: TRBD2 (5 bases). CDR3 size: 15 residues. Germline loops: CDR1 SGHNT, CDR2 YENEEA. The germline V and J ends were trimmed by 2 bases and 6 bases, with 13 bases remaining between them. CDR3 DNA: TGTGCCAGCAGCTTAAACGGGGTTTTCGCCGGGGAGCTGTTTTTT. The encoded protein is CASSLNGVFAGELFF. Complete variable domain (other parts from reference TRBV11-3 and TRBJ2-2): EAGVVQSPRYKIIEKKQPVAFWCNPISGHNTLYWYLQNLGQGPELLIRYENEEAVDDSQLPKDRFSAERLKGVDSTLKIQPAELGDSAVYLCASSLNGVFAGELFFGEGSRLTVL.

The chain carries TRBV5-4 and TRBJ2-7; weak D call: TRBD2 (5 bases). The germline CDR1 and CDR2 sequences are SGHNT and YYREEE (reference sequence). V was pared by 4 bases and J by 3 bases, with 17 bases between. This CDR3 contains 15 residues. CDR3 bases: TGTGCCAGCAGCGGTTATGGGGTAGCGAACTACGAGCAGTACTTC. It codes for CASSGYGVANYEQYF.

This chain joins TRBV4-2 and TRBJ2-1, with D uncertain. This CDR3 has 13 residues. V lost 0 bases, J lost 10 bases, and 10 bases lay in between. Germline loops: CDR1 LGHNA, CDR2 YNFKEQ. In DNA form, the CDR3 reads TGTGCCAGCAGCCAAGATTTCTCGCGCGAGCAGTTCTTC. Its protein is CASSQDFSREQFF.

The V call is TRBV7-2, the J call TRBJ2-5; 8 nucleotides match TRBD1. The J call is doubtful: the DNA matches TRBJ2-7 better. Germline CDR1 SGHTA, CDR2 FQGNSA. CDR3 length: 14 residues. The CDR3 nucleotides read TGTGCCAGCAGCGCTCGGACAGGGCGCTACGAGCAGTACTTC. This codes for CASSARTGRYEQYF.

This clone was observed a single time. Mismatch with germline at one junction end may stem from a read error. CDR3 residues: CASSPSSGVIEGF. The DNA of the CDR3 is TGTGCCAGCAGCCCCAGTAGCGGGGTGATTGAGGGATTC. The chain has TRBV6-6 and TRBJ2-7, with 8 bases fitting TRBD2. Germline CDR1 and CDR2: MNHNY and SVGAGI (reference sequence). This CDR3 has 13 residues.